The sample holds one count of the clone carrying this TCR beta chain. In the original analysis: Amplification from reference gene primers served as the basis for estimated nucleated cell counts. Produced via immunoSEQ multiplex PCR; TCRdb's table is partial and in-frame only. V, J and clone size reflect that table, while D and trimming were determined from the DNA. The sample includes about 170,000 clones, roughly nine tenths seen only once; the top ten take less than 3.5%. This entry is derived from a study of blood T cell repertoires in COVID-19. Study at large: Whether acute or convalescent, the COVID-19 samples came from the United States, Italy and Spain. Sources were T cells, B-cell-depleted T cells, or PBMCs; the material itself was cDNA or gDNA.

The CDR3 contains 13 residues. The V end was cut by 8 bases, the J end by 2 bases, with 7 bases between. Germline V lookup: CDR1 MDHEN, CDR2 SYDVKM. The genes are TRBV28 and TRBJ1-6; D remains ambiguous. The TCR originated in a man in his 70s with acute or convalescent COVID-19. Material: peripheral blood. CDR3 sequence reads: CASLRPYNSPLHF. The CDR3 region has the DNA TGTGCCAGCTTGCGGCCCTATAATTCACCCCTCCACTTT.